A single sample is the source of the 23 T cell receptor beta chains below, sequenced in a study of blood T cells in healthy people across ages. PCR was performed a second time for 7 to 11 cycles using a sample-barcoded 5' primer and a J-beta primer mix. TCRdb used MiXCR to reprocess the 5' RACE reads, holding one entry per CDR3 protein. This repertoire shows 600,000 to 800,000 distinct CDR3 sequences, under 25% found once; its top ten account for around 3.4%. Sequenced sample: blood. These receptors were taken from a man aged 70-80 years in good health.

This clonotype turned up a few times. V is TRBV18 and J is TRBJ2-3; D is perhaps TRBD1 (5 bases). V lost 2 bases to trimming and J lost 3 bases, with 12 bases between them. The germline V gene encodes CDR1 KGHSH and CDR2 LQKENI. This CDR3 region has 15 residues. The CDR3 protein is CASSPTAGPTDTQYF. The CDR3 DNA reads as TGTGCCAGCTCACCAACGGCAGGGCCAACAGATACGCAGTATTTT.

The chain links TRBV11-1 to TRBJ2-1; TRBD2 matches at 8 bases. The J segment lost 1 base and the V segment lost 5 bases, leaving 7 bases of the junction unmatched. The CDR3 spans 16 residues. The V gene's germline CDR1 is SGHAT and CDR2 FQDESV (reference sequence). CDR3 amino acids: CASSPFAGGSYNEQFF. The CDR3 region has the DNA TGTGCCAGCAGCCCTTTTGCGGGGGGATCCTACAATGAGCAGTTCTTC.

The chain carries TRBV28 and TRBJ2-5, with D possibly TRBD1 on 6 matching bases. CDR3 length: 13 residues. Between the trimmed V and J ends, which lost 5 bases and 5 bases, there was a span of 12 bases. Germline V lookup: CDR1 MDHEN, CDR2 SYDVKM. CDR3 in DNA: TGTGCCAGCAGTGAGGACAGTAGGGAGACCCAGTACTTC. Translating gives CASSEDSRETQYF.

This clonotype was observed a few times. The chain combines TRBV20-1 with TRBJ2-5, with 11 bases lining up with TRBD1. V was pared by 5 bases and J by 3 bases, with 2 bases of the junction left unmatched. The length of the CDR3 is 13 residues. Germline V gives CDR1 DFQATT, CDR2 SNEGSKA (reference sequence). CDR3 nucleotides: TGCAGTGCTCGGGGACAGGGGGAAGAGACCCAGTACTTC. It specifies CSARGQGEETQYF.

The table lists this clonotype with many counts. The chain joins TRBV5-1 to TRBJ2-1; 7 bases fit TRBD1. The CDR3 has 15 amino acids. Germline-derived CDR1 and CDR2 are SGHRS and YFSETQ. Germline trimming cut 3 bases from V and 3 bases from J; bases unmatched to any gene: 6. The CDR3 bases are TGCGCCAGCAGCTCCCGACAGGGCCTCTACAATGAGCAGTTCTTC. The encoded protein is CASSSRQGLYNEQFF.

The chain has TRBV3-1 and TRBJ2-2, with D perhaps matching TRBD2 (5 bases). Germline CDR1 LGHDT, CDR2 YNNKEL (reference sequence). V was cut by 0 bases and J by 7 bases, with 12 bases left in between. The CDR3 runs 15 residues. The CDR3 sequence is CASSQDMGAVGELFF. Written as DNA, the CDR3 is TGTGCCAGCAGCCAAGATATGGGAGCCGTCGGGGAGCTGTTTTTT.

Many counts were recorded for this clonotype. This CDR3 is CASSSLWGYEQYF. The CDR3 DNA is TGTGCCAGCAGTTCCCTGTGGGGCTACGAGCAGTACTTC. V usage is TRBV12-3 or TRBV12-4 and J usage is TRBJ2-7; no reliable D call. Between the trimmed V and J ends, which lost 4 bases and 3 bases, there was a span of 10 bases. The CDR3 has 13 residues.

The chain recombines TRBV7-3 with TRBJ2-5; D is perhaps TRBD1 (5 bases). The end of the DNA fits TRBJ2-1 better, so the J call may be wrong. The CDR3 totals 15 residues. Looked up from germline, CDR1 is SGHTA and CDR2 is FQGTGA. The CDR3 loop reads CASSVGVGRGNEQFF. CDR3 DNA sequence: TGTGCCAGCAGCGTCGGAGTCGGAAGGGGCAATGAGCAGTTCTTC.

The CDR3 reads CASSSTGLNNEQFF. The CDR3, as DNA: TGTGCCAGCAGCTCAACGGGACTCAACAATGAGCAGTTCTTC. The chain uses TRBV7-2 and TRBJ2-1; possibly TRBD2 for D (6 bases). V was shortened by 4 bases and J by 5 bases, with 12 bases between the two germline ends. The CDR3 totals 14 residues. Germline CDR1 and CDR2: SGHTA and FQGNSA. Looking up the rest from reference TRBV7-2 and TRBJ2-1 gives the full variable domain: GAGVSQSPSNKVTEKGKDVELRCDPISGHTALYWYRQSLGQGLEFLIYFQGNSAPDKSGLPSDRFSAERTGGSVSTLTIQRTQQEDSAVYLCASSSTGLNNEQFFGPGTRLTVL.

This clonotype showed up just a few times. The rearrangement joins TRBV12-3 or TRBV12-4 to TRBJ2-7; TRBD1 agrees at 7 bases. V was clipped by 3 bases and J by 5 bases; unmatched bases: 4. The CDR3 sequence is 13 residues long. The CDR3 sequence: CASSFVRGHEQYF. The CDR3 DNA follows: TGTGCCAGCAGTTTTGTGAGGGGGCACGAGCAGTACTTC.

The rearrangement uses TRBV29-1 and TRBJ2-3; D is uncertain. This CDR3 has 16 amino acids. Germline CDR1 is SQVTM and CDR2 is ANQGSEA. The V end was cut by 1 base, the J end by 1 base, with 15 bases between. In DNA, the CDR3 is TGCAGCGTTGAAGGATCTTGGGCTACCGGCACAGATACGCAGTATTTT. This sequence encodes CSVEGSWATGTDTQYF.

The rearrangement links TRBV9 to TRBJ2-1; 8 bases align to TRBD2. The CDR3 runs to 16 residues. Germline V CDR1 and CDR2: SGDLS, YYNGEE. Trimming took 4 bases from V and 5 from J; bases not matched to a gene: 11. The CDR3 DNA follows: TGTGCCAGCAGCCTTAGATTGGGACTAGGAAACAATGAGCAGTTCTTC. It is translated as CASSLRLGLGNNEQFF.

The sample holds a few counts of this clonotype. This chain connects TRBV6-2 or TRBV6-3 to TRBJ2-1, with 9 bases fitting TRBD2. Germline V CDR1 and CDR2: MNHEY, SVGEGT. CDR3 length equals 14 residues. Losses at the gene ends were 7 bases for V and 8 bases for J; bases not matched to a gene: 9. CDR3 protein: CASTKREAVDEQFF. CDR3 bases: TGTGCCAGCACAAAGCGGGAGGCCGTGGATGAGCAGTTCTTC.

This clonotype was seen repeatedly, ten times or more. This chain links TRBV2 with TRBJ2-3, with D possibly matching TRBD2 (6 bases). V was clipped by 7 bases and J by 2 bases, with 13 bases between them. The germline V gene has CDR1 SNHLY and CDR2 FYNNEI. There are 14 residues in the CDR3. This CDR3 is CASKTGLYTDTQYF. DNA for the CDR3: TGTGCCAGCAAAACGGGACTCTACACAGATACGCAGTATTTT.

This clonotype showed up many times. This sequence joins TRBV7-2 and TRBJ2-5; TRBD2 matches at 10 bases. Germline lookup yields CDR1 SGHTA and CDR2 FQGNSA. Germline trimming cut 1 base from V and 9 bases from J; bases unmatched to any gene: 11. The CDR3 loop spans 16 amino acids. The CDR3 DNA sequence: TGTGCCAGCAGCTTAGGATATGTTACTAGCGGGACTCCCCAGTACTTC. Translated: CASSLGYVTSGTPQYF.

Worth noting for this clonotype: Compared with germline, one end of the junction differs, possibly owing to a read error. The chain links TRBV10-3 to TRBJ2-3; no clear D. Germline lookup yields CDR1 ENHRY and CDR2 SYGVKD. The CDR3 runs to 12 residues. The CDR3 protein is CAISAAGDTRYF. The CDR3 region has the DNA TGTGCCATCTCGGCGGCAGGAGATACGCGGTATTTT.

This chain connects TRBV12-3 or TRBV12-4 to TRBJ2-3; 7 bases match TRBD1. V trimming: 0 bases; J trimming: 4 bases; junction bases outside the gene matches: 7. CDR3 length: 16 residues. The DNA for the CDR3 is TGTGCCAGCAGTTTAGCGGGGCGAGGGGGCGCAGATACGCAGTATTTT. Translating gives CASSLAGRGGADTQYF.

This clonotype was counted only a few times. The chain employs TRBV24-1 and TRBJ2-4; 10 bases agree with TRBD1. The length of the CDR3 is 15 residues. Trimming took 7 bases from V and 0 from J; bases not matched to a gene: 2. CDR1 and CDR2 (germline): KGHDR, SFDVKD. CDR3 loop: CATSGTGVAKNIQYF. CDR3 DNA: TGTGCCACCAGCGGGACAGGGGTAGCCAAAAACATTCAGTACTTC.

This clonotype appeared a few times. V usage is TRBV14 and J usage is TRBJ2-5; tentatively, D is TRBD1 (6 bases). The J call may be in error: the DNA end matches TRBJ2-1 better. Germline V gene lookup returns CDR1 SGHDN and CDR2 FVKESK. The CDR3 sequence is 15 residues long. CDR3 bases: TGTGCCAGCAGCCCCCGGACAGCATGGTACAATGAGCAGTTCTTC. It codes for CASSPRTAWYNEQFF.

This clonotype was seen more than once but under ten times. The rearrangement links TRBV10-3 to TRBJ2-3; 9 nucleotides match TRBD1. J was trimmed by 5 bases and V by 10 bases; bases with no gene match: 4. Germline values: CDR1 ENHRY, CDR2 SYGVKD. The CDR3 has 12 residues. CDR3: CATTDRGDTQYF. CDR3 nucleotides: TGTGCCACAACGGACAGGGGAGATACGCAGTATTTT.

J is TRBJ2-1 and V is TRBV6-1, with D perhaps being TRBD1 or TRBD2 (5 bases each). Trimming took 9 bases from V and 6 from J, leaving 21 bases between them. This CDR3 has 15 amino acids. Germline V gene sequence: CDR1 MNHNS, CDR2 SASEGT. The CDR3 coding sequence is TGTGCCAGTAAGCGCGATCGGGACCCATTCAATGAGCAGTTCTTC. This translates into CASKRDRDPFNEQFF.

This clonotype appeared a few times. This CDR3 reads CSAADRGLNEQYF. CDR3 coding DNA: TGCAGCGCCGCGGACAGGGGGCTGAACGAGCAGTACTTC. The rearrangement links TRBV29-1 to TRBJ2-7, with 11 bases fitting TRBD1. The V and J ends lost 7 bases and 5 bases, in that order; junction bases with no gene match: 7. CDR1 is SQVTM and CDR2 is ANQGSEA in the germline V gene. This CDR3 comprises 13 residues.

This chain connects TRBV20-1 to TRBJ2-5, with 14 bases matching TRBD2. V was pared by 5 bases and J by 7 bases, with 6 bases of the junction left unmatched. From germline, CDR1 is DFQATT and CDR2 SNEGSKA (reference sequence). This CDR3 has 14 residues. CDR3 region: CSALTSGGVGTQYF. In nucleotides, the CDR3 is TGCAGTGCTTTGACTAGCGGGGGGGTCGGGACCCAGTACTTC.